This TCR beta chain was sequenced in a study of graft-versus-host responses after intestinal transplantation. In the study overall: The transplants performed in recipients were multivisceral, liver-intestinal, or isolated intestinal. Each recipient received anti-thymocyte globulin induction, then tacrolimus and steroids for three to four years.

General study results and limits: Present in recipient marrow, GvH clones included some that appeared first in ileum or blood. Early post-transplant declines in HvG were associated with peak levels of circulating GvH clones.

A note on this clone: Its antigen is unknown.

Clones were sequenced by immunoSEQ multiplex PCR, and TCRdb holds only the in-frame ones, with some missing. The sample includes tens of thousands of clones, about 92% of them seen just once. The V gene lost 3 bases and the J gene lost 5 bases, with 15 bases spanning the gap. The germline V gene has CDR1 SGDLS and CDR2 YYNGEE. This CDR3 is 15 amino acids long. The TCR sequence derives from a human donor who received an intestinal transplant. The chain carries TRBV9 and TRBJ2-1; D might be TRBD2 (5 bases). The material sequenced was unstimulated CD8+ T cells sorted from spleen or lymph node cells, taken before intestinal transplant. Here the CDR3 reads CASSESGNANNEQFF. The CDR3 region has the DNA TGTGCCAGCAGCGAGAGCGGTAACGCGAACAATGAGCAGTTCTTC.